This T cell receptor (beta chain) was sequenced in a study of shared clonotypes between healthy human individuals. All participating donors were Caucasian adults from Nashville, Tennessee. The germline CDR1 and CDR2 sequences are SGHTS and YDEGEE. Trimming took 7 bases from V and 2 from J; bases not matched to a gene: 6. The CDR3 is 13 amino acids. The repertoire was sequenced with immunoSEQ multiplex PCR; TCRdb's copy has only in-frame clones and lacks some. The sample includes around 2.5 million clones, over 85% seen only once; the top ten take about 0.34%. The sequence was obtained from a man aged 18 to 30 in good health. Some clones in this sample may be carry-over from other donors' samples. The genes are TRBV5-8 and TRBJ2-7, with 7 bases aligning to TRBD2. Sequenced input: naive CD4+ T cells from PBMCs. As to subset: CD45RA+ positively selected. CDR3: CASGTGRAYEQYF. The CDR3 nucleotides read TGTGCCAGCGGCACGGGGAGGGCCTACGAGCAGTACTTC.